The 3 T cell receptor beta chains in this list originate from one sample, sequenced in a study of tumor-infiltrating lymphocytes in oesophageal squamous cell carcinoma. One entry per CDR3 protein, called by TCRdb with MiXCR from the PCR reads. Of approximately 18,000 distinct CDR3 sequences listed, roughly 42% were seen once; the top ten hold around 26%. What was sequenced was esophageal tumor tissue. The receptors shown here come from a male donor with esophageal squamous cell carcinoma.

The chain links TRBV10-3 to TRBJ2-1, with TRBD1 matching over 9 bases. This CDR3 comprises 14 residues. V lost 4 bases, J lost 5 bases, and 3 bases stayed unmatched. Germline lookup yields CDR1 ENHRY and CDR2 SYGVKD. The CDR3 nucleotides are TGTGCCATCAGTGGCCGGGACAGGGACAATGAGCAGTTCTTC. Its translation is CAISGRDRDNEQFF.

V and J are TRBV7-9 and TRBJ2-1; D might be TRBD1 (6 bases). The V end was cut by 1 base, the J end by 11 bases, with 18 bases between. Germline values: CDR1 SEHNR, CDR2 FQNEAQ (reference sequence). The CDR3 has 15 amino acids. The DNA for the CDR3 is TGTGCCAGCAGCTTAGAACAGGGTGCCTTAAGGAAGCAGTTCTTC. Protein: CASSLEQGALRKQFF.

This clonotype was counted only a few times. The chain couples TRBV7-8 to TRBJ2-1; no definite D call. The J call is doubtful: the DNA matches TRBJ2-7 better. Germline lookup yields CDR1 SGHVS and CDR2 FQNEAQ. CDR3 length equals 14 residues. This chain's CDR3 is CASSPEDEAYEQYF. The CDR3 DNA follows: TGTGCCAGCAGCCCCGAGGACGAGGCCTACGAGCAGTACTTC.